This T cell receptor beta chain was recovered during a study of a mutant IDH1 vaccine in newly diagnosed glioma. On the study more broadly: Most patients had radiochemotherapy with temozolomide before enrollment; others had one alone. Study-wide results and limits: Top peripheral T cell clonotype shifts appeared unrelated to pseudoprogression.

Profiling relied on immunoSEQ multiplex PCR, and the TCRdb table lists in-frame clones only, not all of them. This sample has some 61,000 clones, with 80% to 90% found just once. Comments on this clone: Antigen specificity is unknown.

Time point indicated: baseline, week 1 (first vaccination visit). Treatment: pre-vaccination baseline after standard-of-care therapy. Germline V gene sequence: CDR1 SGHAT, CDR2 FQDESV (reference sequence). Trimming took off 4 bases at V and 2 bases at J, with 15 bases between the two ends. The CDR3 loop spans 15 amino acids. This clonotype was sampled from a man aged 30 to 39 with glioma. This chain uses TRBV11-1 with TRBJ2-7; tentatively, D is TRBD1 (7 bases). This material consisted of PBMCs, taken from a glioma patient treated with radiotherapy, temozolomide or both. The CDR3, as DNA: TGTGCCAGCAGCTCGCGGGACAGCTACACCTACGAGCAGTACTTC. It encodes CASSSRDSYTYEQYF. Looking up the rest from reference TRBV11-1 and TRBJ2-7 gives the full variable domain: EAEVAQSPRYKITEKSQAVAFWCDPISGHATLYWYRQILGQGPELLVQFQDESVVDDSQLPKDRFSAERLKGVDSTLKIQPAELGDSAMYLCASSSRDSYTYEQYFGPGTRLTVT.